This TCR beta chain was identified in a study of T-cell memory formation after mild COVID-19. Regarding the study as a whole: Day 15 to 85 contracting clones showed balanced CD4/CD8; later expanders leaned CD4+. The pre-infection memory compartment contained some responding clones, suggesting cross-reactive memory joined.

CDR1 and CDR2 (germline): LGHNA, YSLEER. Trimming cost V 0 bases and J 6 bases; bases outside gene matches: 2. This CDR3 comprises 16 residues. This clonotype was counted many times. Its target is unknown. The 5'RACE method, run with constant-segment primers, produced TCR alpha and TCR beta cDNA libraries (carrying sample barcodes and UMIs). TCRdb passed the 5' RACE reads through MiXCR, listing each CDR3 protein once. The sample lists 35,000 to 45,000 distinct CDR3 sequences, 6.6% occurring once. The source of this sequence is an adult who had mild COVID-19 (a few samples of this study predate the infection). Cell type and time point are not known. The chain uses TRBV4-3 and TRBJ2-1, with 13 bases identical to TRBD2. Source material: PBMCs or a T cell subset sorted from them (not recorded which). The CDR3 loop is CASSQDGLAGVNEQFF. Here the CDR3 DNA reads TGCGCCAGCAGCCAAGATGGACTAGCGGGAGTCAATGAGCAGTTCTTC.